This T cell receptor (beta chain) was sequenced for a study of blood T cells in healthy people across ages. Broader study findings: Lack of knowledge of donor CMV status possibly confounded expanded clonotype changes.

Every sample had a minimum of 6.5 million PBMCs isolated. A J-beta primer mix and a sample-barcoded 5' primer were used in a second PCR of roughly 7 to 12 cycles. One entry per CDR3 protein results from TCRdb running MiXCR on the 5' RACE reads. The sample has some 1,800,000 distinct CDR3 sequences, more than 35% seen once; the top ten hold roughly 23%. The CDR3 runs 13 residues. V was shortened by 6 bases and J by 7 bases, with 13 bases between the two germline ends. To note about this clonotype: Its antigen is unknown.

The chain links TRBV12-3 or TRBV12-4 to TRBJ1-5; D unresolved. The sequence derives from a human donor in good health. Material for sequencing was blood. The CDR3 DNA follows: TGTGCCAGCAGGGAATTGGGGTGGCAGCCCCAGCATTTT. Its protein is CASRELGWQPQHF.